This TCR beta chain emerged from a study of T cells after yellow fever vaccination. Study summary: Preparing low-cell-number fractions relied on SMART-Seq v4 Ultra Low Input. Study-level findings and limits: Booster sampling recovered most clones from primary vaccination (under 97% CD4, just over 85% CD8). It was a weaker secondary response, yet one that peaked faster, at day 5 versus 15. Abundant clonotypes from the bulk population could get into FACS-sorted repertoires as contaminants.

The CDR3 length is 17 residues. The germline V gene has CDR1 SGHVS and CDR2 FNYEAQ. V shed 0 bases and J 7 bases; nucleotides not matched to a gene: 9. A single record per CDR3 protein comes from TCRdb applying MiXCR to the 5' RACE reads. The sample has under 600,000 distinct CDR3 sequences; roughly 13% are singletons. Notes on this clonotype: The antigen remains unidentified.

The chain employs TRBV7-6 and TRBJ1-4; 9 bases map to TRBD1. The sample was PBMCs, taken on the day of the yellow fever booster vaccination. The receptor was isolated from a man younger than 40 who received the YFV17D yellow fever vaccine. The CDR3 reads CASSLAARTGEFEKLFF. The CDR3 nucleotides read TGTGCCAGCAGCTTAGCGGCCCGGACAGGGGAGTTTGAAAAACTGTTTTTT.